This T cell receptor beta chain was retrieved from a study of cytomegalovirus exposure and HLA in healthy donors. Study-wide results and caveats: A link between a missense DCLRE1C variant and TCR beta V- and J-gene trimming emerged from a later analysis. Reports described diagnosis of cytomegalovirus status by the classifier as highly specific and sensitive.

A note on this clone: What it binds is not known.

With 60 Vbeta and 13 Jbeta primers, the PCR was carried out. The data were produced by immunoSEQ multiplex PCR, yet TCRdb's version contains in-frame clones alone and is incomplete. Found here are about 140,000 clones, around 76% of them singletons; the top ten hold around 3.7%. Sequencing was performed on PBMCs. The source of this sequence is a young man in good health and CMV-seronegative.

CDR3 residues: CASSVDPGMGAEAFF. CDR3 sequence (DNA): TGTGCCAGCAGCGTAGATCCCGGGATGGGCGCTGAAGCTTTCTTT. The chain carries TRBV9 and TRBJ1-1, with D unclear. Germline V CDR1 and CDR2: SGDLS, YYNGEE. This CDR3 has 15 amino acids. Trimming cost V 0 bases and J 6 bases, with 15 bases left between them. Supplemented by reference TRBV9 and TRBJ1-1, the full variable domain reads DSGVTQTPKHLITATGQRVTLRCSPRSGDLSVYWYQQSLDQGLQFLIQYYNGEERAKGNILERFSAQQFPDLHSELNLSSLELGDSALYFCASSVDPGMGAEAFFGQGTRLTVV.